The 31 T cell receptor beta chains below all came from one sample that was sequenced in a study of T cells after yellow fever vaccination. TCRdb re-called the 5' RACE reads through MiXCR, storing one row per CDR3 protein. The sample lists about 240,000 distinct CDR3 sequences; 6.5% to 8.5% were seen once. Sequences were derived from CD4+ T cells sorted from PBMCs, sampled 15 days after the yellow fever booster vaccination. These receptors all come from a man aged 30-40 years who received the YFV17D yellow fever vaccine.

V gene TRBV5-5 combines with J gene TRBJ1-2, with 7 nucleotides matching TRBD1. CDR3 length: 12 amino acids. Unmatched junction bases numbered 5, after V lost 7 bases and J lost 5 bases. Germline lookup yields CDR1 SGHKS and CDR2 YYEKEE (reference sequence). The CDR3 nucleotides are TGTGCCAGCGGGTCAGGGGGATATGGCTACACCTTC. As protein: CASGSGGYGYTF.

Regarding this clonotype: Germline is not matched at one junction end, which may reflect a read error. The chain has TRBV7-2 and TRBJ2-2; TRBD2 aligns across 11 bases. The CDR3 has 16 amino acids. The germline CDR1 and CDR2 sequences are SGHTA and FQGNSA. The DNA for the CDR3 is TGTGCCAGCAGCTTAGCCACTAGCGGGAGCCGTCGGGAGCTGGTTTTT. Translation: CASSLATSGSRRELVF. The entire variable domain, with the rest obtained from reference TRBV7-2 and TRBJ2-2, is as follows: GAGVSQSPSNKVTEKGKDVELRCDPISGHTALYWYRQSLGQGLEFLIYFQGNSAPDKSGLPSDRFSAERTGGSVSTLTIQRTQQEDSAVYLCASSLATSGSRRELVFGEGSRLTVL.

This clonotype was seen more than once but under ten times. V usage is TRBV29-1 and J usage is TRBJ2-3; maybe TRBD2 (5 bases). CDR1 and CDR2 (germline): SQVTM, ANQGSEA. Trimming removed 4 bases from V and 0 bases from J, with 8 bases in between. This CDR3 region has 13 residues. The chain's CDR3 is CSVVRVSTDTQYF. The CDR3 DNA reads as TGCAGCGTTGTGAGGGTGAGCACAGATACGCAGTATTTT.

This clonotype has ten or more counts. The rearrangement links TRBV20-1 to TRBJ2-7; D uncertain. Germline V gene data show CDR1 as DFQATT and CDR2 as SNEGSKA (reference sequence). This CDR3 is built from 14 residues. Trimming cost V 1 base and J 3 bases, with 13 bases left between them. The DNA of the CDR3 is TGCAGTGCTAGAGCTACTCTTTTATACTACGAGCAGTACTTC. Residues: CSARATLLYYEQYF.

This clonotype was seen a handful of times. CDR3 in amino acids: CASRIEVSSYEQYF. The CDR3 bases are TGCGCCAGCAGGATCGAAGTGAGTTCCTACGAGCAGTACTTC. The chain is built from TRBV5-1 and TRBJ2-7; D gene ambiguous. CDR3 length equals 14 residues. Germline CDR1 reads SGHRS; CDR2 reads YFSETQ. V shed 5 bases and J shed 1 base, with 13 bases lying between them.

The genes are TRBV12-3 or TRBV12-4 and TRBJ2-7; TRBD2 matches 8 bases. J was trimmed by 1 base and V by 6 bases; bases with no gene match: 5. This CDR3 comprises 14 residues. For the CDR3, the DNA is TGTGCCAGCAGAGCGGGGGTGAGTTCCTACGAGCAGTACTTC. Translated: CASRAGVSSYEQYF.

The V call is TRBV27, the J call TRBJ2-1; the D gene could be TRBD1 or TRBD2 (5 bases each). V was clipped by 5 bases and J by 5 bases, with 19 bases between them. The CDR3 has 16 amino acids. Per germline, CDR1 MNHEY and CDR2 SMNVEV (reference sequence). The CDR3 protein is CASSGRLTGRNNEQFF. The CDR3 bases are TGTGCCAGCAGTGGAAGACTAACAGGCCGTAACAATGAGCAGTTCTTC.

This clonotype was recorded at least ten times. This chain joins TRBV5-1 and TRBJ1-4; D might be TRBD1 (5 bases). Germline CDR1 is SGHRS and CDR2 is YFSETQ. The CDR3 extends over 16 amino acids. V was trimmed by 3 bases and J by 0 bases, leaving 12 bases between them. The CDR3: CASSSGGTATNEKLFF. Here the CDR3 DNA reads TGCGCCAGCAGCTCCGGGGGGACTGCAACTAATGAAAAACTGTTTTTT. The variable domain in full, with the rest retrieved from reference TRBV5-1 and TRBJ1-4, is KAGVTQTPRYLIKTRGQQVTLSCSPISGHRSVSWYQQTPGQGLQFLFEYFSETQRNKGNFPGRFSGRQFSNSRSEMNVSTLELGDSALYLCASSSGGTATNEKLFFGSGTQLSVL.

The sample holds a few counts of this clonotype. CDR3 sequence (DNA): TGCGCCAGCGGGGCAGGGGGCTCGACCGGGGAGCTGTTTTTT. The encoded protein is CASGAGGSTGELFF. The chain joins TRBV5-1 to TRBJ2-2; 8 nucleotides line up with TRBD1. The V gene end was trimmed by 7 bases and the J gene end by 5 bases; junction bases not matched to a gene: 7. Germline lookup yields CDR1 SGHRS and CDR2 YFSETQ. CDR3 size: 14 residues.

At least ten counts were recorded for this clonotype. The rearrangement joins TRBV4-2 to TRBJ1-4, with 12 bases identical to TRBD1. V lost 0 bases, J lost 7 bases, and 6 bases stayed unmatched. There are 17 residues in the CDR3. The V gene's germline CDR1 is LGHNA and CDR2 YNFKEQ. The CDR3 sequence is CASSQDWDRGRGEKLFF. CDR3 DNA sequence: TGTGCCAGCAGCCAAGACTGGGACAGGGGGCGGGGTGAAAAACTGTTTTTT.

There are a few counts of this clonotype. V is TRBV6-1 and J is TRBJ1-4; 7 nucleotides line up with TRBD1. Unmatched junction bases numbered 0, after V lost 1 base and J lost 4 bases. Germline V gene data show CDR1 as MNHNS and CDR2 as SASEGT. The CDR3 is 14 residues long. CDR3: CASSEGDSNEKLFF. The CDR3 DNA follows: TGTGCCAGCAGTGAAGGGGACAGTAATGAAAAACTGTTTTTT.

A few counts support this clonotype. The genes are TRBV18 and TRBJ2-3, with 10 nucleotides matching TRBD2. J gave up 5 bases and V 8 bases, and 7 bases lay outside the gene matches. The CDR3 is 14 residues long. Germline V gene lookup returns CDR1 KGHSH and CDR2 LQKENI. CDR3 protein: CASAASGRVDTQYF. The CDR3 DNA follows: TGTGCCAGCGCCGCTAGCGGGAGAGTAGATACGCAGTATTTT.

This clonotype has more than one count but fewer than ten. The V call is TRBV5-4, the J call TRBJ2-5; 10 positions match TRBD2. Per germline, CDR1 SGHNT and CDR2 YYREEE (reference sequence). This CDR3 comprises 15 residues. V lost 2 bases, J lost 1 base, and 2 bases stayed unmatched. The DNA for the CDR3 is TGTGCCAGCAGCTTCCCTAGCGGGAGCCAAGAGACCCAGTACTTC. It yields the protein CASSFPSGSQETQYF.

The table lists this clonotype with many counts. V and J are TRBV5-1 and TRBJ2-7; no clear D gene. The CDR3 spans 13 residues. Germline assignment: CDR1 SGHRS and CDR2 YFSETQ. Trimming took 1 base from V and 3 from J, leaving 8 bases between them. The CDR3 DNA reads as TGCGCCAGCAGCTTGACAGTAAACTACGAGCAGTACTTC. It encodes CASSLTVNYEQYF.

This clonotype was counted between two and nine times. The chain employs TRBV6-6 and TRBJ1-1; D is unresolved. The V gene lost 7 bases and the J gene lost 10 bases, with 13 bases spanning the gap. Germline V lookup: CDR1 MNHNY, CDR2 SVGAGI (reference sequence). The CDR3 runs to 11 residues. The CDR3 sequence is CASTEGFRAFF. Here the CDR3 DNA reads TGTGCCAGCACGGAGGGTTTTAGAGCTTTCTTT.

The table lists this clonotype with a few counts. The V call is TRBV4-2, the J call TRBJ2-5; 7 bases map to TRBD2. CDR3 size: 16 residues. The V segment lost 1 base and the J segment 1 base; nucleotides outside the gene matches: 6. The V gene's germline CDR1 is LGHNA and CDR2 YNFKEQ. Here the CDR3 reads CASSQARGGSQETQYF. The CDR3 DNA sequence: TGTGCCAGCAGCCAAGCCCGCGGGGGATCCCAAGAGACCCAGTACTTC.

This clonotype was counted many times. The J gene is TRBJ1-2, the V gene TRBV4-3, with TRBD1 matching 7 bases. The CDR3 is 14 amino acids. The J segment lost 4 bases and the V segment lost 0 bases, leaving 2 bases of the junction unmatched. Germline V gives CDR1 LGHNA, CDR2 YSLEER. CDR3 sequence reads: CASSQDRDSYGYTF. The DNA of the CDR3 is TGCGCCAGCAGCCAAGACCGGGACAGCTATGGCTACACCTTC.

In regard to this clonotype: The junction does not match germline at one end; this may be a read error. V gene TRBV11-2 combines with J gene TRBJ2-7; the D is unclear. CDR1 is SGHAT, CDR2 FQNNGV, per germline. The CDR3 has 9 amino acids. The CDR3 DNA reads TGTGCCTCCTGGCAGCAGACGCGCTTC. Translating it yields CASWQQTRF.

This chain links TRBV15 with TRBJ1-1; D uncertain. Deletions cut 3 bases from V and 7 bases from J, with 9 bases between. CDR3 length: 12 amino acids. In germline, CDR1 is LNHNV, CDR2 YYDKDF (reference sequence). The CDR3 DNA is TGTGCCACCAGCAGTTCAGGATTTGAAGCTTTCTTT. Its protein is CATSSSGFEAFF.

The chain couples TRBV5-1 to TRBJ2-7; D is possibly TRBD1 (6 bases). V dropped 4 bases and J dropped 0 bases, with 17 bases sitting between them. The germline V gene encodes CDR1 SGHRS and CDR2 YFSETQ. The CDR3 has 16 amino acids. CDR3 nucleotides: TGCGCCAGCAGCATCTACCAGGGGATGGGCTCCTACGAGCAGTACTTC. It specifies CASSIYQGMGSYEQYF. The entire variable domain, with the rest obtained from reference TRBV5-1 and TRBJ2-7, is as follows: KAGVTQTPRYLIKTRGQQVTLSCSPISGHRSVSWYQQTPGQGLQFLFEYFSETQRNKGNFPGRFSGRQFSNSRSEMNVSTLELGDSALYLCASSIYQGMGSYEQYFGPGTRLTVT.

This clonotype was detected only a few times. The chain combines TRBV5-4 with TRBJ2-7, with D possibly TRBD1 on 5 matching bases. V lost 3 bases, J lost 3 bases, and 16 bases lay in between. The germline gives CDR1 SGHNT, CDR2 YYREEE (reference sequence). The CDR3 has 15 residues. The CDR3 loop reads CASSSQGTTFYEQYF. The CDR3 bases are TGTGCCAGCAGCTCTCAGGGAACCACCTTCTACGAGCAGTACTTC. Based on the CDR3 plus reference TRBV5-4 and TRBJ2-7, the full variable domain is ETGVTQSPTHLIKTRGQQVTLRCSSQSGHNTVSWYQQALGQGPQFIFQYYREEENGRGNFPPRFSGLQFPNYSSELNVNALELDDSALYLCASSSQGTTFYEQYFGPGTRLTVT.

The chain employs TRBV28 and TRBJ2-1; D may be TRBD1 (6 bases). The ends were cut back, 6 bases at V and 12 bases at J, with 15 bases in the middle. In germline, CDR1 is MDHEN, CDR2 SYDVKM. This CDR3 is built from 12 residues. CDR3 amino acids: CASRGHLQGQFF. CDR3 DNA sequence: TGTGCCAGCAGGGGACACCTTCAGGGGCAGTTCTTC.

The table lists this clonotype with a few counts. This rearrangement joins TRBV5-1 to TRBJ2-5, with D possibly TRBD1 on 6 matching bases. V gave up 0 bases and J gave up 4 bases, with 13 bases separating them. CDR3 length: 15 amino acids. In germline, CDR1 is SGHRS, CDR2 YFSETQ. CDR3 region: CASSLDLGGRETQYF. The CDR3 DNA is TGCGCCAGCAGCTTGGATTTAGGGGGTCGAGAGACCCAGTACTTC.

This clonotype was counted ten times or more. The chain recombines TRBV20-1 with TRBJ1-3; D call uncertain. Trimming removed 1 base at V and 3 bases at J, with 4 bases between. Germline V lookup: CDR1 DFQATT, CDR2 SNEGSKA (reference sequence). CDR3 length: 12 amino acids. DNA of the CDR3: TGCAGTGCTAGAGGACGTGGAAACACCATATATTTT. Its protein is CSARGRGNTIYF.

The chain has TRBV18 and TRBJ1-6, with TRBD1 identical over 8 bases. This CDR3 is built from 15 residues. Germline V gene lookup returns CDR1 KGHSH and CDR2 LQKENI. With 0 bases clipped from V and 7 bases from J, the junction kept 2 bases outside the gene matches. DNA for the CDR3: TGTGCCAGCTCACCACCGGGACAGGTGAATTCACCCCTCCACTTT. Its translation is CASSPPGQVNSPLHF.

This clonotype has more than one count but fewer than ten. The V gene is TRBV7-2, the J gene TRBJ2-1, with a weak D call TRBD2 (6 bases). This CDR3 has 13 residues. The V end lost 1 base, the J end lost 6 bases, and 7 bases lay between the germline ends. CDR1 is SGHTA, CDR2 FQGNSA, per germline. The CDR3 loop reads CASSLGEVNEQFF. CDR3 DNA sequence: TGTGCCAGCAGCTTAGGGGAGGTCAATGAGCAGTTCTTC.

CDR3 nucleotide sequence: TGTGCCATCAGTGGAGGAGATCAGCCCCAGCATTTT. As protein: CAISGGDQPQHF. The V gene is TRBV10-3, the J gene TRBJ1-5; D is unresolved. The germline V gene has CDR1 ENHRY and CDR2 SYGVKD. CDR3 length equals 12 residues. V lost 4 bases to trimming and J lost 5 bases, with 6 bases between them.

This clonotype came up a few times. The chain joins TRBV5-1 to TRBJ2-6; 10 positions agree with TRBD1. The CDR3 consists of 17 residues. Unmatched junction bases numbered 0, after V lost 0 bases and J lost 0 bases. CDR1 and CDR2 from the germline V gene are SGHRS and YFSETQ. The CDR3 bases are TGCGCCAGCAGCTTGGGGACAGGGGGCTCTGGGGCCAACGTCCTGACTTTC. It translates to CASSLGTGGSGANVLTF. Full variable domain (outside the CDR3, taken from reference TRBV5-1 and TRBJ2-6): KAGVTQTPRYLIKTRGQQVTLSCSPISGHRSVSWYQQTPGQGLQFLFEYFSETQRNKGNFPGRFSGRQFSNSRSEMNVSTLELGDSALYLCASSLGTGGSGANVLTFGAGSRLTVL.

In this sample, this clonotype turned up many times. The chain uses TRBV7-2 and TRBJ1-1; 9 nucleotides agree with TRBD1. Germline lookup yields CDR1 SGHTA and CDR2 FQGNSA. This CDR3 has 15 residues. V lost 4 bases and J lost 1; bases outside the gene matches: 4. CDR3 sequence: CASSSGQGTNTEAFF. The CDR3 nucleotides read TGTGCCAGCAGCTCCGGACAGGGGACGAACACTGAAGCTTTCTTT.

This chain links TRBV27 with TRBJ1-2; 8 bases align to TRBD1. V lost 5 bases and J lost 10; bases outside the gene matches: 6. The length of the CDR3 is 12 residues. Germline V gives CDR1 MNHEY, CDR2 SMNVEV (reference sequence). CDR3 nucleotide sequence: TGTGCCAGCAGTGGACAGGGTATACACTACACCTTC. This gives the protein CASSGQGIHYTF.

This clonotype has more than one count but fewer than ten. V is TRBV20-1 and J is TRBJ2-3, with TRBD2 matching over 10 bases. The V gene end was trimmed by 0 bases and the J gene end by 11 bases; junction bases not matched to a gene: 8. There are 14 residues in the CDR3. Germline CDR1 reads DFQATT; CDR2 reads SNEGSKA (reference sequence). The CDR3 bases are TGCAGTGCTAGAGAAGTGGGACTAGCGTTTAGGCAGTATTTT. Translating it yields CSAREVGLAFRQYF.